The rows below give T cell receptor beta chains drawn from one sample of a study of T cells in Graves' hyperthyroidism and ophthalmopathy. MiXCR, applied by TCRdb to the multiplex PCR reads, yields one record per CDR3 protein. The repertoire holds 490,000 or so distinct CDR3 sequences, with roughly 21% as singletons. The specimen sequenced was blood. These receptors all come from a man aged 35-49 years with Graves' ophthalmopathy. Both conserved end residues are part of each CDR3. A D gene is named only where the DNA matches it firmly. Size is omitted from some rows. Given values are once, few, many or a class for expanded clones.

TRBD2 | 16 | NA | TRBJ2-5 | TRBV9 | TGTGCCAGCAGCGCCACTAGCGGGAGCGGAACGGAGACCCAGTACTTC | CASSATSGSGTETQYF
NA | 14 | many | TRBJ2-5 | TRBV7-2 | TGTGCCAGCACCCCCGGGAGACATTTAGAGACCCAGTACTTC | CASTPGRHLETQYF
TRBD1 | 15 | few | TRBJ2-3 | TRBV20-1 | TGCAGTGCCCCCCGACAGGGAGAGGCACAAGATACGCAGTATTTT | CSAPRQGEAQDTQYF
TRBD1 | 17 | NA | TRBJ2-3 | TRBV4-3 | TGCGCCAGCAGCCAAGACTGGCGGGGACAGGGTAAAGATACGCAGTATTTT | CASSQDWRGQGKDTQYF
NA | 14 | many | TRBJ2-5 | TRBV11-2 | TGTGCCAGCAGCTTAGATAAGGGCGGGGAGACCCAGTACTTC | CASSLDKGGETQYF
NA | 12 | many | TRBJ2-3 | TRBV28 | TGTGCCAGCAGTTTCCAAACAGATACGCAGTATTTT | CASSFQTDTQYF
NA | 15 | NA | TRBJ1-5 | TRBV24-1 | TGTGCCACCAGTGATGCTCCAGGAGGCAATCAGCCCCAGCATTTT | CATSDAPGGNQPQHF
NA | 17 | NA | TRBJ2-4 | TRBV9 | TGTGCCAGCAGCGGAAGGGGGTCCTATTCAAGTCAAAACATTCAGTACTTC | CASSGRGSYSSQNIQYF
NA | 11 | many | TRBJ1-1 | TRBV11-2 | TGTGCCAGCAGCTTGTGGACGGAAGCTTTCTTT | CASSLWTEAFF
TRBD2 | 15 | NA | TRBJ2-5 | TRBV4-2 | TGTGCCAGCAGCCAGAACCTAGCGGGAGAGGAGACCCAGTACTTC | CASSQNLAGEETQYF
TRBD2 | 21 | many | TRBJ2-3 | TRBV5-1 | TGCGCCAGCAGCCAAACCCCTAGGAGGGGGGGACTAGCGGGGAACACAGATACGCAGTATTTT | CASSQTPRRGGLAGNTDTQYF
NA | 13 | many | TRBJ2-3 | TRBV12-3/TRBV12-4 | TGTGCCAGCAGCCTCTCAGCGGCTTATACGCAGTATTTT | CASSLSAAYTQYF
NA | 14 | few | TRBJ2-5 | TRBV7-3 | TGTGCCAGCAGCTCCGGACAACGTCGAGAGACCCAGTACTTC | CASSSGQRRETQYF
TRBD2 | 15 | NA | TRBJ2-3 | TRBV29-1 | TGCAGCGTTACCTCGGGGGGGCCGGGCACAGATACGCAGTATTTT | CSVTSGGPGTDTQYF
NA | 13 | many | TRBJ1-1 | TRBV18 | TGTGCCAGCTCAGTCGAACAGGCGTCTGAAGCTTTCTTT | CASSVEQASEAFF
NA | 13 | NA | TRBJ2-7 | TRBV10-3 | TGTGCCACCAACCGGGACCCTAACTACGAGCAGTACTTC | CATNRDPNYEQYF
TRBD1 | 17 | many | TRBJ1-1 | TRBV5-1 | TGCGCCAGCAGCTTGGGTGGGACAGGGGGAATGAACACTGAAGCTTTCTTT | CASSLGGTGGMNTEAFF
NA | 16 | many | TRBJ2-7 | TRBV6-5 | TGTGCCAGCAGTTACTCCTCGGTGAGCGGGTCCTACGAGCAGTACTTC | CASSYSSVSGSYEQYF
NA | 11 | NA | TRBJ2-5 | TRBV19 | TGCCACAGGGTTGACCAAGAGACCCAGTACTTC | CHRVDQETQYF
NA | 12 | few | TRBJ2-6 | TRBV6-2/TRBV6-3 | TGTGCCGTAGGGGGGGGGGCCAACGTCCTGACTTTC | CAVGGGANVLTF
NA | 16 | many | TRBJ2-3 | TRBV11-1 | TGTGCCAGCATCCCTGGGAGACGGACAAGCACAGATACGCAGTATTTT | CASIPGRRTSTDTQYF
NA | 15 | many | TRBJ2-1 | TRBV5-1 | TGCGCCAGCAGCCCCTCGGTAGGCTCCTACAATGAGCAGTTCTTC | CASSPSVGSYNEQFF
NA | 13 | many | TRBJ2-3 | TRBV20-1 | TGCAGTGCTAAAAGACAGGGAGGAGATACGCAGTATTTT | CSAKRQGGDTQYF
NA | 13 | few | TRBJ2-3 | TRBV7-3 | TGTGCCAGCAGCAATACTCACACAGATACGCAGTATTTT | CASSNTHTDTQYF
NA | 16 | NA | TRBJ1-3 | TRBV18 | TGTGCCAGCTCACCCGGGACTAGATTCTCTGGAAACACCATATATTTT | CASSPGTRFSGNTIYF
NA | 20 | few | TRBJ2-3 | TRBV9 | TGTGCCAGCAGCGTAGTAGCTGGATGGGGGCTAGTGCCGAATCAAGATACGCAGTATTTT | CASSVVAGWGLVPNQDTQYF
TRBD2 | 16 | NA | TRBJ2-1 | TRBV19 | TGTGCCAGTAGTCCTCAGCCGGGACTAGCTTTGCATGAGCAGTTCTTC | CASSPQPGLALHEQFF
NA | 13 | many | TRBJ2-7 | TRBV28 | TGTGCCAGCAGGGGACACTTGACCTACGAGCAGTACTTC | CASRGHLTYEQYF
NA | 13 | NA | TRBJ1-2 | TRBV12-3/TRBV12-4 | TGTGCCAGCAGTTTTGTACAGAACTATGGCTACACCTTC | CASSFVQNYGYTF
TRBD2 | 16 | NA | TRBJ2-3 | TRBV20-1 | TGCAGTGCTGGGTCACTTAGCGGGGGGAGGACAGATACGCAGTATTTT | CSAGSLSGGRTDTQYF
TRBD1 | 15 | many | TRBJ2-1 | TRBV3-1 | TGTGCCAGCAGCCAGCGAGGGGGCAAGCGCAATGAGCAGTTCTTC | CASSQRGGKRNEQFF
NA | 11 | NA | TRBJ1-2 | TRBV10-3 | TGTGCCATCAGTGAGCAGGGCACCTACACCTTC | CAISEQGTYTF
NA | 15 | many | TRBJ1-1 | TRBV18 | TGTGCCAGCTCACCAGCGGAAGACAGGAACACTGAAGCTTTCTTT | CASSPAEDRNTEAFF
TRBD2 | 17 | NA | TRBJ2-1 | TRBV7-2 | TGTGCCAGCAGCTTATCCTCCGGCGGGGGGTACTACAATGAGCAGTTCTTC | CASSLSSGGGYYNEQFF
TRBD1 | 12 | many | TRBJ2-7 | TRBV7-9 | TGTGCCAGCACCCATCCAGGGGGCGAGCAGTACTTC | CASTHPGGEQYF
NA | 14 | few | TRBJ2-3 | TRBV24-1 | TGTGCCACCAGTGAAGACATGGCACTCAATACGCAGTATTTT | CATSEDMALNTQYF
NA | 14 | few | TRBJ1-1 | TRBV5-1 | TGCGCCAGCAGCTTGGAGGACCCGCGGAAAGAAGCTTTCTTT | CASSLEDPRKEAFF
NA | 14 | NA | TRBJ1-5 | TRBV19 | TGTGCCAGTATTCCGGGGGGGTACGATCAGCCCCAGCATTTT | CASIPGGYDQPQHF
NA | 15 | NA | TRBJ1-6 | TRBV7-9 | TGTGCCAGCTCTCAACCTACAGGGCCAAATTCACCCCTCCACTTT | CASSQPTGPNSPLHF
NA | 17 | NA | TRBJ1-2 | TRBV11-2 | TGTGCCAGCAGCGTCCGGCCGGGGGGGGCCTCAGGATATGGCTACACCTTC | CASSVRPGGASGYGYTF
TRBD1 | 14 | NA | TRBJ1-2 | TRBV13 | TGTGCCAGCAGCGGACAGGTTGGGGGCTATGGCTACACCTTC | CASSGQVGGYGYTF
TRBD1 | 14 | few | TRBJ1-6 | TRBV30 | TGTGCCTGGCAAAGGGACAGGGCGGATTCACCCCTCCACTTT | CAWQRDRADSPLHF
TRBD2 | 18 | NA | TRBJ2-3 | TRBV13 | TGTGCCAGCAGCTTAGAGGGCCGACTAGCGGGGTTCACAGATACGCAGTATTTT | CASSLEGRLAGFTDTQYF
TRBD1 | 18 | NA | TRBJ1-3 | TRBV7-9 | TGTGCCAGCAGACCGGGCGGACAGGGCCTCCTCTCTGGAAACACCATATATTTT | CASRPGGQGLLSGNTIYF
TRBD2 | 13 | NA | TRBJ2-7 | TRBV4-3 | TGCGCCAGCAGCCAAACGGGGGGATACGAGCAGTACTTC | CASSQTGGYEQYF
TRBD2 | 16 | few | TRBJ2-7 | TRBV5-1 | TGCGCCAGCAGCTATGGACTAGCGGGGGTGCCCTACGAGCAGTACTTC | CASSYGLAGVPYEQYF
NA | 14 | NA | TRBJ2-5 | TRBV4-2 | TGTGCCAGCTCCCGGACCCAGGGAGAAGAGACCCAGTACTTC | CASSRTQGEETQYF
TRBD1 | 16 | few | TRBJ2-2 | TRBV20-1 | TGCAGTGCTAGAGATCTAGGGGGCGCCTCCACCGGGGAGCTGTTTTTT | CSARDLGGASTGELFF
TRBD2 | 14 | many | TRBJ2-7 | TRBV20-1 | TGCAGTGCTAGGGGGAGCGGGGGGTCCTACGAGCAGTACTTC | CSARGSGGSYEQYF
NA | 16 | few | TRBJ2-2 | TRBV3-1 | TGTGCCAGCAGCCAAGTTTCCGGTAGGGGCACCGGGGAGCTGTTTTTT | CASSQVSGRGTGELFF
NA | 16 | few | TRBJ2-3 | TRBV6-1 | TGTGCCAGCAGTCCCTTGGTGGAGGACCACACAGATACGCAGTATTTT | CASSPLVEDHTDTQYF
TRBD1 | 17 | NA | TRBJ2-1 | TRBV6-1 | TGTGCCAGCAGTTCCCCAGGGGGACAGGGGGGGGCGAATGAGCAGTTCTTC | CASSSPGGQGGANEQFF
TRBD1 | 14 | many | TRBJ1-4 | TRBV2 | TGTGCCAGCAGTGAAAGGGGGCTGATTGAAAAACTGTTTTTT | CASSERGLIEKLFF
NA | 16 | NA | TRBJ2-2 | TRBV7-8 | TGTGCCAGCAGCCCCTCGCCGGAGACGAACACCGGGGAGCTGTTTTTT | CASSPSPETNTGELFF
NA | 15 | NA | TRBJ1-1 | TRBV18 | TGTGCCAGCTCCCCAAAATTCAACTCGAACACTGAAGCTTTCTTT | CASSPKFNSNTEAFF
TRBD1 | 14 | NA | TRBJ1-2 | TRBV29-1 | TGCAGCGTTGAGCCTTGGACAGGGGAGAGTGGCTACACCTTC | CSVEPWTGESGYTF
NA | 15 | NA | TRBJ1-3 | TRBV18 | TGTGCCAGCTCACCAAGCGCGGGGCCTGGAAACACCATATATTTT | CASSPSAGPGNTIYF
TRBD1 | 13 | NA | TRBJ1-1 | TRBV29-1 | TGCAGCGCCACAGGGGCAGGGGACACTGAAGCTTTCTTT | CSATGAGDTEAFF
NA | 16 | NA | TRBJ2-2 | TRBV19 | TGTGCCAGTAAGAGTGGGCAGAGAAGTTACACCGGGGAGCTGTTTTTT | CASKSGQRSYTGELFF
NA | 15 | NA | TRBJ2-5 | TRBV9 | TGTGCCAGCAGCGTAGCCCCGGACCCGCAAGAGACCCAGTACTTC | CASSVAPDPQETQYF